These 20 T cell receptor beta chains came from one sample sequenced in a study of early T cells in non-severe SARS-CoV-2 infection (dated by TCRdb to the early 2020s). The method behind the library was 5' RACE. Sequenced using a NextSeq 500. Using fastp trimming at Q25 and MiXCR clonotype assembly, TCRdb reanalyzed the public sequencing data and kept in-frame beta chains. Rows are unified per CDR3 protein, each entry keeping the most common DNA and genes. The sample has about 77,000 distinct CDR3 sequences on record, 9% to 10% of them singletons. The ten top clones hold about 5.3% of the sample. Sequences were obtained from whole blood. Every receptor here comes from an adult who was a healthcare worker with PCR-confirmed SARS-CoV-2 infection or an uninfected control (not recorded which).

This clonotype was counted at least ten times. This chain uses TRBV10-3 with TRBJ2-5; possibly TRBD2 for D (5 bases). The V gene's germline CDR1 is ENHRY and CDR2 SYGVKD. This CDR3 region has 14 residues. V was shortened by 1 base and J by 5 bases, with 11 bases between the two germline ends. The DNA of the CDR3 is TGTGCCATCAGTGAGTTGCGGGCGCCCGAGACCCAGTACTTC. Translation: CAISELRAPETQYF.

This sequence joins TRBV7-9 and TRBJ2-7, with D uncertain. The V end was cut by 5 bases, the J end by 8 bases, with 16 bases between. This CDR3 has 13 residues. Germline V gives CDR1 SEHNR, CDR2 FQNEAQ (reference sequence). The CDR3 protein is CASSVPHPTKQYF. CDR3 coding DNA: TGTGCCAGCAGCGTACCGCATCCTACGAAGCAGTACTTC.

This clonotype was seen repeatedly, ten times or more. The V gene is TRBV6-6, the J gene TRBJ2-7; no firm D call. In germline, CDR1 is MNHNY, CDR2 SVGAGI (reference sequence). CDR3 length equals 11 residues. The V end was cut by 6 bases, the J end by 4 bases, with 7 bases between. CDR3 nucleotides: TGTGCCAGCAGAGCCCGATACGAGCAGTACTTC. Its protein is CASRARYEQYF.

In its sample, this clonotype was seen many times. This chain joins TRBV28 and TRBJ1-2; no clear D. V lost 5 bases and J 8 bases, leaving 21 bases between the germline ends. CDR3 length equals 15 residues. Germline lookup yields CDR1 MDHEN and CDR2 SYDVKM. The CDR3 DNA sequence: TGTGCCAGCAGTCCAGCTAACAGTCCGAATTACGGCTACACCTTC. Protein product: CASSPANSPNYGYTF.

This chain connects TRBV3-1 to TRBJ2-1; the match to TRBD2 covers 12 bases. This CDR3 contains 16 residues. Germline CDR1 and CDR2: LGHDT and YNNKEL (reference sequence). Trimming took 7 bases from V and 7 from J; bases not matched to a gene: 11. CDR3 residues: CASTHAHLAGGNEQFF. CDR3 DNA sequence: TGTGCCAGCACACACGCGCATCTAGCGGGAGGGAATGAGCAGTTCTTC.

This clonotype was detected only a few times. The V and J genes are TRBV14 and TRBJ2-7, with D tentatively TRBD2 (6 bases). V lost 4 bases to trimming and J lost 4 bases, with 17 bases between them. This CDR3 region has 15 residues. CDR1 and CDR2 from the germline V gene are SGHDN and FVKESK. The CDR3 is CASSPTGTLRYEQYF. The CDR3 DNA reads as TGTGCCAGCAGCCCCACCGGGACTTTGAGATACGAGCAGTACTTC. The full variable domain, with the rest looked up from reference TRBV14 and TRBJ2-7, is EAGVTQFPSHSVIEKGQTVTLRCDPISGHDNLYWYRRVMGKEIKFLLHFVKESKQDESGMPNNRFLAERTGGTYSTLKVQPAELEDSGVYFCASSPTGTLRYEQYFGPGTRLTVT.

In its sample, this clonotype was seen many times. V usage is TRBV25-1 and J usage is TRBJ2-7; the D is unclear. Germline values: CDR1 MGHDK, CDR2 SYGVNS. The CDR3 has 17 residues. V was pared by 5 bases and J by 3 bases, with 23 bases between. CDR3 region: CASSIKAGPLPVYEQYF. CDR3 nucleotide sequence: TGTGCCAGCAGTATTAAGGCAGGTCCCCTTCCCGTCTACGAGCAGTACTTC.

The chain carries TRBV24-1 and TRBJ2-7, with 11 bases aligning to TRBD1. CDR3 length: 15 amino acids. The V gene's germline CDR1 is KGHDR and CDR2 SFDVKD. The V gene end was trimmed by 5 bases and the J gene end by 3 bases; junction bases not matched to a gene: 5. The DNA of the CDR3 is TGTGCCACCAGTGCCCTCGGGACAGGGGGCTACGAGCAGTACTTC. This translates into CATSALGTGGYEQYF.

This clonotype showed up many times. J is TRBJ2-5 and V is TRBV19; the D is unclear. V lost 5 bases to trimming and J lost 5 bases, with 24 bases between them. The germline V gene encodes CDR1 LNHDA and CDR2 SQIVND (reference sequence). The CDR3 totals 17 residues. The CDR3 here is CASSRARDFPLGETQYF. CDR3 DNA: TGTGCCAGTAGTCGGGCGCGCGACTTCCCCCTCGGGGAGACCCAGTACTTC.

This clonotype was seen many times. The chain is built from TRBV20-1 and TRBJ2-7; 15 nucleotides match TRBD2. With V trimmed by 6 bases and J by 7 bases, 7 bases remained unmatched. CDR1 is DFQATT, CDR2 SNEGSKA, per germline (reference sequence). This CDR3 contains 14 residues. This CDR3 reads CSATFGLAGGEQYF. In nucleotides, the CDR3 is TGCAGTGCCACCTTCGGACTAGCGGGAGGGGAGCAGTACTTC.

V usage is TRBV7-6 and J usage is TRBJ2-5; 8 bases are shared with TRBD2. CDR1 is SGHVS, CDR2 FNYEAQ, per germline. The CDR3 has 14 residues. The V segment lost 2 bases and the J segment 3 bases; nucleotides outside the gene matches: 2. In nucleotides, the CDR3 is TGTGCCAGCAGCTTACTAGCGGGCAAAGAGACCCAGTACTTC. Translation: CASSLLAGKETQYF.

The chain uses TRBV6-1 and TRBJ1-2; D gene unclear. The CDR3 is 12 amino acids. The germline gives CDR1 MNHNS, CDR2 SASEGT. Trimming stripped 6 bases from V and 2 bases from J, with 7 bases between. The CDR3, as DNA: TGTGCCAGCAGCCCGCGAAACTATGGCTACACCTTC. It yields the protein CASSPRNYGYTF.

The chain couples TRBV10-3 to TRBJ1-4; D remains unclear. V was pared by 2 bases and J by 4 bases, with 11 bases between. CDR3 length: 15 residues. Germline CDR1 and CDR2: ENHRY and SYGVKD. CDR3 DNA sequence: TGTGCCATCAGTGAGACTAGAGGCGATAATGAAAAACTGTTTTTT. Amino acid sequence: CAISETRGDNEKLFF.

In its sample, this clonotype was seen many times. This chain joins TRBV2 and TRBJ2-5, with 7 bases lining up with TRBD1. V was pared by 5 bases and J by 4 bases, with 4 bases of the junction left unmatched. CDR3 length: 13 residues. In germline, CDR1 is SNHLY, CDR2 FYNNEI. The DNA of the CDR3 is TGTGCCAGCAGTCCCGACAGGGTAGAGACCCAGTACTTC. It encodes CASSPDRVETQYF.

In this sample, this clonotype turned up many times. The CDR3 DNA is TGTGCCAGCAGTCCGGGACTAGCGGGAGACAATGAGCAGTTCTTC. As protein: CASSPGLAGDNEQFF. This rearrangement joins TRBV12-3 or TRBV12-4 to TRBJ2-1, with 14 bases that match TRBD2. The CDR3 length is 15 residues. Trimming took 5 bases from V and 5 from J; bases not matched to a gene: 2.

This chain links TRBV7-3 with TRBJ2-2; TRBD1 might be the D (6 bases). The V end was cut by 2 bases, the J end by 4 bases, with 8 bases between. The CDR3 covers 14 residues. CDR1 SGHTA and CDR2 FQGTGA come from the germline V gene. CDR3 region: CASSLDRRTGELFF. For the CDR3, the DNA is TGTGCCAGCAGCTTAGACAGGCGCACCGGGGAGCTGTTTTTT. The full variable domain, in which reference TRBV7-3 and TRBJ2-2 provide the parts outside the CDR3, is GAGVSQTPSNKVTEKGKYVELRCDPISGHTALYWYRQSLGQGPEFLIYFQGTGAADDSGLPNDRFFAVRPEGSVSTLKIQRTERGDSAVYLCASSLDRRTGELFFGEGSRLTVL.

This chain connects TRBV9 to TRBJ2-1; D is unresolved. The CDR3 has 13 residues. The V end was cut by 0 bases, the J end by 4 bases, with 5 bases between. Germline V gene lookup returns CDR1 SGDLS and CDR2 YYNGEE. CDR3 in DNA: TGTGCCAGCAGCGTAGGTAGTTACAATGAGCAGTTCTTC. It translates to CASSVGSYNEQFF.

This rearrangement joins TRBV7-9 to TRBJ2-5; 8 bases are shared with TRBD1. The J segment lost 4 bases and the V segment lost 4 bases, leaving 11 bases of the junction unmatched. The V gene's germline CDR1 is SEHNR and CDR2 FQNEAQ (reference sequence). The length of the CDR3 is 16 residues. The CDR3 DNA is TGTGCCAGCAGCTCGATTGACAGGGGTCAGAGAGAGACCCAGTACTTC. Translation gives CASSSIDRGQRETQYF.

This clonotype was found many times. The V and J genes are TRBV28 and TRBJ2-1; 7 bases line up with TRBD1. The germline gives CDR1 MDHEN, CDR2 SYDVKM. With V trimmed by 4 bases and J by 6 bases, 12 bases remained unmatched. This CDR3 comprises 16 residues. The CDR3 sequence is CASSSPQGVNFNEQFF. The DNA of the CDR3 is TGTGCCAGCAGTTCCCCTCAGGGGGTAAACTTCAATGAGCAGTTCTTC. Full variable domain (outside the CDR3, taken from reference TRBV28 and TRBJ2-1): DVKVTQSSRYLVKRTGEKVFLECVQDMDHENMFWYRQDPGLGLRLIYFSYDVKMKEKGDIPEGYSVSREKKERFSLILESASTNQTSMYLCASSSPQGVNFNEQFFGPGTRLTVL.

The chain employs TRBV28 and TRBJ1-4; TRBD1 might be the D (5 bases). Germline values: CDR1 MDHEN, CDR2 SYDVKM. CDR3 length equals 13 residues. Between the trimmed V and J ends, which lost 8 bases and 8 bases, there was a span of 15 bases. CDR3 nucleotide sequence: TGTGCCAGCTCGGAAGGCAGGGTGGAAAAACTGTTTTTT. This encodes CASSEGRVEKLFF.